The 22 T cell receptor beta chains below all came from one sample that was sequenced in a study of blood T cell repertoires in COVID-19. The table came from immunoSEQ multiplex PCR; TCRdb's copy has only in-frame clones and leaves some out. This table has approximately 46,000 clones, approximately 86% appearing once. The sample comprised peripheral blood. All receptors come from a woman between 65 and 79 years old with acute or convalescent COVID-19.

The chain links TRBV9 to TRBJ2-7; D is unresolved. Germline assignment: CDR1 SGDLS and CDR2 YYNGEE. CDR3 length equals 14 residues. Trimming pared 1 base from V and 3 bases from J, leaving 11 bases between. The CDR3 DNA follows: TGTGCCAGCAGCGTAAGAGAAAGTGACTACGAGCAGTACTTC. Translating gives CASSVRESDYEQYF.

The chain carries TRBV7-4 and TRBJ1-2, with D perhaps TRBD1 (5 bases). The CDR3 is 12 amino acids. Trimming pared 9 bases from V and 4 bases from J, leaving 12 bases between. CDR1 and CDR2 (germline): SGHVT, SQSDAQ. The CDR3 loop is CASLGGFYGYTF. CDR3 DNA: TGTGCCAGTCTCGGGGGGTTCTATGGCTACACCTTC. Looking up the rest from reference TRBV7-4 and TRBJ1-2 gives the full variable domain: GAGVSQSPRYKVAKRGRDVALRCDSISGHVTLYWYRQTLGQGSEVLTYSQSDAQRDKSGRPSGRFSAERPERSVSTLKIQRTEQGDSAVYLCASLGGFYGYTFGSGTRLTVV.

The chain joins TRBV28 to TRBJ1-1, with 9 nucleotides matching TRBD1. The ends lost 5 bases at V and 2 bases at J; junction bases unmatched: 6. There are 15 residues in the CDR3. Looked up from germline, CDR1 is MDHEN and CDR2 is SYDVKM. In nucleotides, the CDR3 is TGTGCCAGCAGTCACCGGGACAGGGCCAACACTGAAGCTTTCTTT. Translation: CASSHRDRANTEAFF.

The DNA of the CDR3 is TGTGCCAGCTATCCTACCCTAGCGGGAGGCGAGCAGTACTTC. This codes for CASYPTLAGGEQYF. The rearrangement joins TRBV6-5 to TRBJ2-7; the match to TRBD2 covers 11 bases. CDR3 length equals 14 residues. Germline CDR1 is MNHEY and CDR2 is SVGAGI. Trimming took 8 bases from V and 6 from J; bases not matched to a gene: 9.

The V gene is TRBV19, the J gene TRBJ2-5; TRBD2 agrees at 14 bases. The germline gives CDR1 LNHDA, CDR2 SQIVND (reference sequence). The CDR3 has 17 amino acids. The V gene end was trimmed by 5 bases and the J gene end by 4 bases; junction bases not matched to a gene: 9. The CDR3 bases are TGTGCCAGTAGTCCGCGACTAGCGGGAGGGCCCCCAGAGACCCAGTACTTC. Translating it yields CASSPRLAGGPPETQYF.

The chain joins TRBV27 to TRBJ2-7; 7 bases agree with TRBD2. The CDR3 consists of 14 residues. CDR1 is MNHEY, CDR2 SMNVEV, per germline (reference sequence). V was clipped by 11 bases and J by 3 bases; unmatched bases: 13. DNA of the CDR3: TGTGCCTCCCGTCACAGCGGGGCAATCTACGAGCAGTACTTC. Translation: CASRHSGAIYEQYF.

This sequence joins TRBV9 and TRBJ2-7; no firm D call. V was trimmed by 0 bases and J by 4 bases, leaving 11 bases between them. CDR1 is SGDLS, CDR2 YYNGEE, per germline. CDR3 length equals 14 residues. As DNA, the CDR3 is TGTGCCAGCAGCGTAGGAGTTTCCGGGTACGAGCAGTACTTC. Amino acids: CASSVGVSGYEQYF.

On this clone: The junction shows a germline mismatch at one end, possibly a read error. The chain recombines TRBV6-2 or TRBV6-3 with TRBJ2-1, with D perhaps TRBD2 (6 bases). This CDR3 has 13 residues. The germline gives CDR1 MNHEY, CDR2 SVGEGT. The CDR3 sequence: CASSYSIQEGEVF. The CDR3 coding sequence is TGTGCCAGCAGTTACTCGATTCAGGAGGGTGAGGTCTTC.

The rearrangement links TRBV14 to TRBJ2-3; 12 bases map to TRBD2. The germline CDR1 and CDR2 sequences are SGHDN and FVKESK. J was trimmed by 1 base and V by 4 bases; bases with no gene match: 9. The CDR3 extends over 18 amino acids. The CDR3 sequence is CASSLLAGGPLGTDTQYF. CDR3 nucleotide sequence: TGTGCCAGCAGCCTACTAGCGGGAGGACCCCTTGGCACAGATACGCAGTATTTT.

The rearrangement uses TRBV28 and TRBJ1-5; D is ambiguous. Trimming took 1 base from V and 0 from J, leaving 4 bases between them. Germline-derived CDR1 and CDR2 are MDHEN and SYDVKM. The CDR3 has 14 residues. CDR3 residues: CASSLSGSNQPQHF. The CDR3 coding sequence is TGTGCCAGCAGTTTATCAGGTAGCAATCAGCCCCAGCATTTT.

This chain joins TRBV4-2 and TRBJ1-3, with unresolved D. CDR1 and CDR2 from the germline V gene are LGHNA and YNFKEQ. V was shortened by 2 bases and J by 0 bases, with 11 bases between the two germline ends. The CDR3 totals 16 residues. The CDR3 loop reads CASSQPPSSSGNTIYF. CDR3 nucleotides: TGTGCCAGCAGCCAACCCCCATCCAGCTCTGGAAACACCATATATTTT.

The V gene is TRBV15, the J gene TRBJ2-7, with 7 positions matching TRBD1. Germline CDR1 and CDR2: LNHNV and YYDKDF (reference sequence). This CDR3 comprises 15 residues. The junction had 10 bases not matched to a gene; V was cut back by 4 bases and J by 4 bases. The CDR3, as DNA: TGTGCCACCAGCAAAACCCGGGACAGCTTTTACGAGCAGTACTTC. Translated, it gives CATSKTRDSFYEQYF.

The chain has TRBV27 and TRBJ1-4; the D gene is possibly TRBD1 (5 bases). This CDR3 has 16 residues. Trimming pared 8 bases from V and 8 bases from J, leaving 24 bases between. The germline V gene encodes CDR1 MNHEY and CDR2 SMNVEV (reference sequence). The CDR3 sequence: CASGTFSGRGDEKLFF. The CDR3 nucleotides read TGTGCCAGCGGGACTTTTTCAGGGCGAGGGGACGAAAAACTGTTTTTT.

The rearrangement uses TRBV19 and TRBJ1-5; weak D call: TRBD1 (6 bases). The germline gives CDR1 LNHDA, CDR2 SQIVND (reference sequence). The V end was cut by 4 bases, the J end by 1 base, with 20 bases between. The CDR3 length is 18 residues. CDR3 amino acids: CASSTPGRGGGSNQPQHF. The DNA for the CDR3 is TGTGCCAGTAGTACCCCGGGAAGGGGAGGGGGAAGCAATCAGCCCCAGCATTTT.

The rearrangement links TRBV5-8 to TRBJ2-1, with TRBD2 matching over 7 bases. CDR1 SGHTS and CDR2 YDEGEE come from the germline V gene. Unmatched junction bases numbered 5, after V lost 0 bases and J lost 2 bases. There are 16 residues in the CDR3. The CDR3 loop is CASSLGTGGPYNEQFF. CDR3 DNA sequence: TGTGCCAGCAGCTTGGGGACGGGAGGCCCCTACAATGAGCAGTTCTTC.

This chain joins TRBV24-1 and TRBJ2-2; perhaps TRBD1 as D (5 bases). The germline V gene has CDR1 KGHDR and CDR2 SFDVKD. Trimming cost V 5 bases and J 1 base, with 13 bases left between them. This CDR3 has 16 residues. CDR3 coding DNA: TGTGCCACCAGTGCCGCAGGTCAGGGGAACACCGGGGAGCTGTTTTTT. Residues: CATSAAGQGNTGELFF.

This clone came up a few times. The chain has TRBV28 and TRBJ1-2; a possible D gene is TRBD1 (6 bases). V lost 5 bases and J lost 4, with 11 bases in between. The CDR3 extends over 13 amino acids. Per germline, CDR1 MDHEN and CDR2 SYDVKM. The CDR3, as DNA: TGTGCCAGCAGTGTTACAGGGAGCTATGGCTACACCTTC. Translation gives CASSVTGSYGYTF.

The V call is TRBV6-5, the J call TRBJ1-4, with 12 bases aligning to TRBD1. From germline, CDR1 is MNHEY and CDR2 SVGAGI. The J segment lost 8 bases and the V segment lost 4 bases, leaving 5 bases of the junction unmatched. The CDR3 totals 15 residues. CDR3 DNA sequence: TGTGCCAGCAGTTTCCGGGACAGGGGGCGAGAAAAACTGTTTTTT. Translated, it gives CASSFRDRGREKLFF.

The CDR3 is CASSLLGQPLVSGNTIYF. In nucleotides, the CDR3 is TGTGCCAGCAGCTTATTGGGACAGCCGCTTGTCTCTGGAAACACCATATATTTT. V gene TRBV7-2 combines with J gene TRBJ1-3; 7 bases line up with TRBD1. V lost 2 bases to trimming and J lost 0 bases; unmatched junction nucleotides: 10. The CDR3 spans 18 residues. Germline lookup yields CDR1 SGHTA and CDR2 FQGNSA.

The V and J genes are TRBV30 and TRBJ2-1; 7 bases match TRBD1. CDR3 length equals 15 residues. After removal of 0 bases from V and 7 bases from J, the junction contained 9 bases not matched to a gene. Germline CDR1 and CDR2: GTSNPN and SVGIG (reference sequence). In nucleotides, the CDR3 is TGTGCCTGGAGTGTTGACAGGGTAACACCTAATGAGCAGTTCTTC. As protein: CAWSVDRVTPNEQFF. Using reference TRBV30 and TRBJ2-1 for the parts outside the CDR3, the full variable domain is SQTIHQWPATLVQPVGSPLSLECTVEGTSNPNLYWYRQAAGRGLQLLFYSVGIGQISSEVPQNLSASRPQDRQFILSSKKLLLSDSGFYLCAWSVDRVTPNEQFFGPGTRLTVL.

V usage is TRBV18 and J usage is TRBJ1-2, with 9 bases lining up with TRBD1. Germline CDR1 is KGHSH and CDR2 is LQKENI. Trimming took 1 base from V and 3 from J; bases not matched to a gene: 9. This CDR3 comprises 17 residues. CDR3 DNA sequence: TGTGCCAGCTCACCACGTGATTCGGGACAGGGCGACTATGGCTACACCTTC. Translation gives CASSPRDSGQGDYGYTF.

This clone was found a few times. The chain links TRBV6-5 to TRBJ2-7; TRBD1 matches at 7 bases. With V trimmed by 6 bases and J by 3 bases, 8 bases remained unmatched. Germline V lookup: CDR1 MNHEY, CDR2 SVGAGI. The CDR3 is 14 residues long. For the CDR3, the DNA is TGTGCCAGCAGCTCCGGGACAGATATCTACGAGCAGTACTTC. This encodes CASSSGTDIYEQYF.